One and the same sample provided the 4 T cell receptor beta chains below, sequenced in a study of read filtering for tumor transcriptome and immune sequencing. This library used approximately 370 ng RNA and molecular barcoded adaptors spanning alpha/delta and beta/gamma chains. One entry per CDR3 protein results from TCRdb running MiXCR on the reads. The table includes tens of thousands of distinct CDR3 sequences, approximately 15% detected once. Sequenced material: a population of CD138-negative cells sorted from bone marrow. The receptors were sampled from a donor older than 35 with multiple myeloma.

This clonotype was counted a few times. A much larger clone sits a single nucleotide away, making a read error possible. The chain couples TRBV2 to TRBJ1-4; TRBD1 might be the D (6 bases). Germline lookup yields CDR1 SNHLY and CDR2 FYNNEI. The CDR3 is 11 residues long. Trimming pared 11 bases from V and 3 bases from J, leaving 7 bases between. DNA of the CDR3: TGTGCCGCAGGGGCTAATGAAAAACTGTTTTTT. This translates into CAAGANEKLFF.

As to this clonotype: Being one base from a much bigger clone, this may be a read error. The chain carries TRBV20-1 and TRBJ2-1; no definite D call. This CDR3 is built from 14 residues. V was trimmed by 5 bases and J by 12 bases, leaving 23 bases between them. Germline V gene data show CDR1 as DFQATT and CDR2 as SNEGSKA (reference sequence). The chain's CDR3 is CSAQSARTQDGQFF. The CDR3 bases are TGCAGTGCTCAGTCGGCTAGAACGCAGGATGGGCAGTTCTTC.

This clonotype came up many times. This chain joins TRBV20-1 and TRBJ2-3; TRBD2 agrees at 9 bases. Germline lookup yields CDR1 DFQATT and CDR2 SNEGSKA (reference sequence). V shed 3 bases, J shed 1 base, and the junction held 2 bases outside the gene matches. The CDR3 runs to 14 residues. The CDR3 nucleotides read TGCAGTGCTAGGTCTAGCGGGGGCACAGATACGCAGTATTTT. Amino acids: CSARSSGGTDTQYF.

Remarks on this clonotype: With a much larger clone just one base away, this may be a read error. The chain employs TRBV3-1 and TRBJ1-1; TRBD1 might be the D (5 bases). Germline V gives CDR1 LGHDT, CDR2 YNNKEL (reference sequence). The CDR3 is 16 amino acids. CDR3 coding DNA: TGTGCCAGCAGCCAGATCGCGGGGGGTGGAAACACTGAAGCTTCCTTT. It translates to CASSQIAGGGNTEASF.